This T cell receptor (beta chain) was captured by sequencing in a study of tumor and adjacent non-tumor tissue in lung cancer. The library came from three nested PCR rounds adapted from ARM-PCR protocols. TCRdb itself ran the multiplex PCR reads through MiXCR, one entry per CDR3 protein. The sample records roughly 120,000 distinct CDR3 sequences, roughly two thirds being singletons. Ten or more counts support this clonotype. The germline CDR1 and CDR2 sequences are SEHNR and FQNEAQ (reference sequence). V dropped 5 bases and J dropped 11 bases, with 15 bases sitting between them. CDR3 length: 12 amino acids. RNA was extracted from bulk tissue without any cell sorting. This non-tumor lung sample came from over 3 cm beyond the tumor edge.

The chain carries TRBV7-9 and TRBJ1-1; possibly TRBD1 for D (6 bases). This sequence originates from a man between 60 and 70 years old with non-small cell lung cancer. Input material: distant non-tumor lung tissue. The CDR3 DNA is TGTGCCAGCAGCAAAGACGGACAGCGTGCTTTCTTT. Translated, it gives CASSKDGQRAFF. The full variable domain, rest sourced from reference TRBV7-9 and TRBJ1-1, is DTGVSQNPRHKITKRGQNVTFRCDPISEHNRLYWYRQTLGQGPEFLTYFQNEAQLEKSRLLSDRFSAERPKGSFSTLEIQRTEQGDSAMYLCASSKDGQRAFFGQGTRLTVV.